The present TCR beta chain was sequenced within a study of T cell responses to AZD1222 COVID-19 vaccine. V lost 3 bases and J 1 base, leaving 10 bases between the germline ends. Germline V gene sequence: CDR1 SGHTA, CDR2 FQGNSA. The CDR3 loop spans 15 amino acids. The data were produced by immunoSEQ multiplex PCR, yet TCRdb's version contains in-frame clones alone and is incomplete. This sample has over 100,000 clones, with 89% found just once. A remark on this clone: No antigen is known for it.

Overall study findings and caveats: Donors were chiefly white British, with a greater number of females, and clonal diversity was perhaps underestimated. Spike-specific TCR breadth and depth both grew after two AZD1222 doses.

Material: peripheral blood, obtained on day 0 of AZD1222 vaccination. This rearrangement joins TRBV7-2 to TRBJ1-5; no reliable D call. This clonotype was sampled from an adult in good health. The CDR3 sequence is CASSFELASNQPQHF. CDR3 in DNA: TGTGCCAGCAGCTTCGAGCTGGCAAGCAATCAGCCCCAGCATTTT.